This T cell receptor beta chain was captured in a study of cytomegalovirus exposure and HLA in healthy donors. Germline assignment: CDR1 LNHDA and CDR2 SQIVND (reference sequence). The CDR3 sequence is 19 residues long. The ends lost 7 bases at V and 2 bases at J; junction bases unmatched: 20. It was with 60 Vbeta and 13 Jbeta primers that the PCR ran. Clones were read by immunoSEQ multiplex PCR, and TCRdb kept only the in-frame ones, dropping some. The sample has about 160,000 clones, over 65% seen once. The material sequenced was PBMCs. V usage is TRBV19 and J usage is TRBJ2-3, with 8 positions matching TRBD2. This receptor was identified in a woman aged 40 to 50 in good health and CMV-seronegative. CDR3 nucleotide sequence: TGTGCCAGTACCCCCTCCCCCCCCTCGAGCGGGGGACTCACAGATACGCAGTATTTT. Translation gives CASTPSPPSSGGLTDTQYF.